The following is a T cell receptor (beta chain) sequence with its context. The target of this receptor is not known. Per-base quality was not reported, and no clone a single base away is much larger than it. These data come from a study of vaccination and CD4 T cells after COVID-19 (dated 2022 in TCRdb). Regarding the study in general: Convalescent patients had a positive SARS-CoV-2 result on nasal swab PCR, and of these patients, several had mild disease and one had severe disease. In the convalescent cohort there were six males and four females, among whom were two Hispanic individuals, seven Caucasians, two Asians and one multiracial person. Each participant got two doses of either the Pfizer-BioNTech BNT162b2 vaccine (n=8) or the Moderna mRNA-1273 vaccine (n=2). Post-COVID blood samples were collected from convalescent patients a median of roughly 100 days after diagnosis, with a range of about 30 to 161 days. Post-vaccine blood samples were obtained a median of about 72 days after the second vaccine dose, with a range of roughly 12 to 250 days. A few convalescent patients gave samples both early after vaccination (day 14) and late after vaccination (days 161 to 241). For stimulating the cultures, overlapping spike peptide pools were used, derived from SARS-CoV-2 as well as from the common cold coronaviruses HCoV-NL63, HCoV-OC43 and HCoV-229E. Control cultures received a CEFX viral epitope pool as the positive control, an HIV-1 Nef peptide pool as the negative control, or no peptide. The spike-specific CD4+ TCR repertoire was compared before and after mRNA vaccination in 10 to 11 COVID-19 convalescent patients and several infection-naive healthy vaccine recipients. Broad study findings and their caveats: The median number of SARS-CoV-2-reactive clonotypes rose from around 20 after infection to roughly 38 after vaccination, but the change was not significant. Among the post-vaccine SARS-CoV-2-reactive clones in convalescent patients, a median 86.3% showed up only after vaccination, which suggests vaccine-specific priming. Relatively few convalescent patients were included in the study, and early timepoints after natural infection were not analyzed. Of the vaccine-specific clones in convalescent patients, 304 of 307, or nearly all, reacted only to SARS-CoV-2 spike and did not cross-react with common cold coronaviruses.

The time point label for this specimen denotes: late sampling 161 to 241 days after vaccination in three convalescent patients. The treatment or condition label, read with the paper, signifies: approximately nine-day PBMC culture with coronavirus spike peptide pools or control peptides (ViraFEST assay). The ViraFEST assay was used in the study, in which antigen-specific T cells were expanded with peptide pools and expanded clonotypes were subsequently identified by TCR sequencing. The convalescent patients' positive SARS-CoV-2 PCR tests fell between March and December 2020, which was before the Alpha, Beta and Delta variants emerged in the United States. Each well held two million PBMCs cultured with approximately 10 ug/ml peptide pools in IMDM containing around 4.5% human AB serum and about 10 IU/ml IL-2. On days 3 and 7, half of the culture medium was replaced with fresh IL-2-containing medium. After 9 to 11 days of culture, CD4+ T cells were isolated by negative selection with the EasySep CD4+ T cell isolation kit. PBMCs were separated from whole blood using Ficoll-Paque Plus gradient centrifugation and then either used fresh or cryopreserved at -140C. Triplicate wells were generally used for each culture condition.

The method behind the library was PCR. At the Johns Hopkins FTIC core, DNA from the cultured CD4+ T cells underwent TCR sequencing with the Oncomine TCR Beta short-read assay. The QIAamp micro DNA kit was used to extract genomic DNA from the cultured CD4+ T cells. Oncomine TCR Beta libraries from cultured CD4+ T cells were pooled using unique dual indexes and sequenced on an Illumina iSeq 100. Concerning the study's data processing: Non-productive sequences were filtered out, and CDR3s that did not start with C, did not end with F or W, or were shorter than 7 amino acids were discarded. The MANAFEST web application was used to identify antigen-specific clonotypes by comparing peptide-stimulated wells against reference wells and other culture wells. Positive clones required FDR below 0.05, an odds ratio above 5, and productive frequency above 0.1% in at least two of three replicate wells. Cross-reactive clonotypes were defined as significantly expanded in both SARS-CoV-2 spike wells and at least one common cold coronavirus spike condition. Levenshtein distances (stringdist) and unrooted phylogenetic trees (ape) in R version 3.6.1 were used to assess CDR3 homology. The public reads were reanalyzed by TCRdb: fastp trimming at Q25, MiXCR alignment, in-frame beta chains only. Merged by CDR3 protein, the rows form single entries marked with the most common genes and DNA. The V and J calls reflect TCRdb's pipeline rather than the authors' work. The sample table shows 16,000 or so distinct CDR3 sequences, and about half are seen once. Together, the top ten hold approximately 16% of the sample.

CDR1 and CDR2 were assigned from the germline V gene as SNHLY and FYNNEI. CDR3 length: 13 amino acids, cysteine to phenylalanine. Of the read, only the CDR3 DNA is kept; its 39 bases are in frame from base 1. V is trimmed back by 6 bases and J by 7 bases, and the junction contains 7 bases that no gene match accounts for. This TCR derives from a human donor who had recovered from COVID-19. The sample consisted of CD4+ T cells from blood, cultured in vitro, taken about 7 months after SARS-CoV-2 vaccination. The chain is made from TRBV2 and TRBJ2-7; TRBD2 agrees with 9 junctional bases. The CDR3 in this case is CASSGILAGEQYF. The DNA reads TGTGCCAGCAGCGGTATACTAGCGGGTGAGCAGTACTTC. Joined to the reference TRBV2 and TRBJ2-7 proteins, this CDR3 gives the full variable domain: EPEVTQTPSHQVTQMGQEVILRCVPISNHLYFYWYRQILGQKVEFLVSFYNNEISEKSEIFDDQFSVERPDGSNFTLKIRSTKLEDSAMYFCASSGILAGEQYFGPGTRLTVT.